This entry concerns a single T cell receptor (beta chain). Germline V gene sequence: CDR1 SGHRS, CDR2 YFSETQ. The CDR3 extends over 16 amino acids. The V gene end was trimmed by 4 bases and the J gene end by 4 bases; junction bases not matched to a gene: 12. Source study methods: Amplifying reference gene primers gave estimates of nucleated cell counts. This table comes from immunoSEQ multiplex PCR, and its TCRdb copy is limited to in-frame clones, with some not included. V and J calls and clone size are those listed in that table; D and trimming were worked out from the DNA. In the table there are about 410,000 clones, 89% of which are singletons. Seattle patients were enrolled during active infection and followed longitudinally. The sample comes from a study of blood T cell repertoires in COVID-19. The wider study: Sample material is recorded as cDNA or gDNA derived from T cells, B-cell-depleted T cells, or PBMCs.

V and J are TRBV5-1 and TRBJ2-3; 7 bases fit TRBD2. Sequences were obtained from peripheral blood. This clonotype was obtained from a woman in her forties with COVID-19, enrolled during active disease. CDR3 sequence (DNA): TGCGCCAGCAGCCCTCGGGCGGGAGAAGTCTCAGATACGCAGTATTTT. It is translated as CASSPRAGEVSDTQYF.